The 20 T cell receptor beta chains given below trace back to one sample, sequenced in a study of T cells in localized non-small cell lung cancer. Repertoires were generated with immunoSEQ multiplex PCR, while TCRdb's copy carries only in-frame clones and drops some. The sample records around 40,000 clones, about nine tenths being singletons. Sample: peripheral blood, taken before any cancer treatment. Receptors originate from a female donor over 55 with stage I squamous cell lung carcinoma.

A single count supports this clone. The genes are TRBV5-1 and TRBJ2-1, with 8 positions matching TRBD2. Germline CDR1 and CDR2: SGHRS and YFSETQ. The CDR3 runs 15 residues. Trimming took 3 bases from V and 3 from J; bases not matched to a gene: 5. DNA of the CDR3: TGCGCCAGCAGCTCCTCGGGAGGGAGCTACAATGAGCAGTTCTTC. This encodes CASSSSGGSYNEQFF.

This chain joins TRBV14 and TRBJ2-2; the match to TRBD1 covers 8 bases. The CDR3 runs to 14 residues. V lost 6 bases, J lost 8 bases, and 8 bases stayed unmatched. Per the germline V gene, CDR1 is SGHDN and CDR2 is FVKESK. The CDR3 loop reads CASSLDRGLGELFF. The CDR3 coding sequence is TGTGCCAGCAGTTTAGACAGGGGCCTGGGGGAGCTGTTTTTT.

The J gene is TRBJ1-6, the V gene TRBV10-3, with D tentatively TRBD1 (5 bases). V lost 6 bases to trimming and J lost 11 bases, with 17 bases between them. The CDR3 is made up of 14 amino acids. CDR1 ENHRY and CDR2 SYGVKD come from the germline V gene. The CDR3 here is CAISGGEVKAPLHF. As DNA, the CDR3 is TGTGCCATCAGCGGGGGGGAGGTCAAGGCACCCCTCCACTTT.

The rearrangement links TRBV7-6 to TRBJ2-2; a weak D match, TRBD1 (7 bases). The V gene lost 1 base and the J gene lost 4 bases, with 10 bases spanning the gap. CDR1 and CDR2 from the germline V gene are SGHVS and FNYEAQ. The CDR3 extends over 15 amino acids. The CDR3: CASSLGQGGTGELFF. The CDR3 nucleotides read TGTGCCAGCAGCTTAGGTCAGGGGGGCACCGGGGAGCTGTTTTTT. Using reference TRBV7-6 and TRBJ2-2 for the parts outside the CDR3, the full variable domain is GAGVSQSPRYKVTKRGQDVALRCDPISGHVSLYWYRQALGQGPEFLTYFNYEAQQDKSGLPNDRFSAERPEGSISTLTIQRTEQRDSAMYRCASSLGQGGTGELFFGEGSRLTVL.

V gene TRBV27 combines with J gene TRBJ2-1; 11 positions agree with TRBD1. The J segment lost 7 bases and the V segment lost 6 bases, leaving 8 bases of the junction unmatched. This CDR3 is built from 15 residues. Germline CDR1 is MNHEY and CDR2 is SMNVEV (reference sequence). The CDR3 region has the DNA TGTGCCAGCAGCCCTCCAGGGACAGGGGGGAATGAGCAGTTCTTC. The encoded protein is CASSPPGTGGNEQFF.

The chain joins TRBV7-6 to TRBJ2-4; tentative D call: TRBD1 (6 bases). The germline gives CDR1 SGHVS, CDR2 FNYEAQ. Trimming removed 5 bases at V and 0 bases at J, with 20 bases between. The CDR3 loop spans 18 amino acids. CDR3 loop: CASSPVGAGSLAKNIQYF. The CDR3 DNA reads TGTGCCAGCAGCCCCGTGGGGGCCGGGTCGCTAGCCAAAAACATTCAGTACTTC.

A few counts support this clone. The V gene is TRBV27, the J gene TRBJ2-1; D is unresolved. Germline CDR1 and CDR2: MNHEY and SMNVEV (reference sequence). This CDR3 contains 12 residues. Trimming cost V 8 bases and J 3 bases, with 8 bases left between them. The CDR3 DNA reads TGTGCCAGCGCCCTCAGCTACAATGAGCAGTTCTTC. It translates to CASALSYNEQFF.

The chain is built from TRBV5-8 and TRBJ2-2; D not resolved. The CDR3 loop spans 14 amino acids. Per the germline V gene, CDR1 is SGHTS and CDR2 is YDEGEE. Between the trimmed V and J ends, which lost 1 base and 4 bases, there was a span of 8 bases. CDR3 sequence: CASSLLSGTGELFF. Written as DNA, the CDR3 is TGTGCCAGCAGCTTGTTATCAGGCACCGGGGAGCTGTTTTTT.

The chain employs TRBV5-4 and TRBJ2-6, with TRBD2 matching over 11 bases. Germline V gene data show CDR1 as SGHNT and CDR2 as YYREEE (reference sequence). After removal of 4 bases from V and 4 bases from J, the junction contained 7 bases not matched to a gene. The length of the CDR3 is 17 residues. The DNA of the CDR3 is TGTGCCAGCAGCCCACTAGCGGGAGTAGCAGGGGCCAACGTCCTGACTTTC. It translates to CASSPLAGVAGANVLTF.

V and J are TRBV11-2 and TRBJ1-5; D ambiguous. CDR1 is SGHAT, CDR2 FQNNGV, per germline. This CDR3 has 13 amino acids. V lost 1 base, J lost 7 bases, and 8 bases lay in between. The CDR3: CASSLGVWQPQHF. The CDR3 DNA reads TGTGCCAGCAGCTTAGGAGTTTGGCAGCCCCAGCATTTT.

The rearrangement uses TRBV2 and TRBJ2-1; TRBD2 might be the D (5 bases). V was trimmed by 0 bases and J by 7 bases, leaving 13 bases between them. The CDR3 is 15 amino acids. Per the germline V gene, CDR1 is SNHLY and CDR2 is FYNNEI. CDR3 coding DNA: TGTGCCAGCAGTGAAGCTGGTAGGCCGGGGAATGAGCAGTTCTTC. Amino acid sequence: CASSEAGRPGNEQFF.

This chain joins TRBV2 and TRBJ2-1; TRBD2 matches 8 bases. CDR1 and CDR2 (germline): SNHLY, FYNNEI. The CDR3 consists of 15 residues. V lost 4 bases and J lost 7; bases outside the gene matches: 9. In DNA, the CDR3 is TGTGCCAGCAGTGGATTTAGCGGGAACGGGAATGAGCAGTTCTTC. This sequence encodes CASSGFSGNGNEQFF.

V gene TRBV15 combines with J gene TRBJ1-5; unclear D gene. The CDR3 extends over 17 amino acids. Germline values: CDR1 LNHNV, CDR2 YYDKDF (reference sequence). With 1 base removed from V and 2 bases from J, the gap between germline ends came to 15 bases. The CDR3 sequence is CATSRAPDLSGNQPQHF. The CDR3 DNA follows: TGTGCCACCAGCAGAGCCCCTGACTTGTCGGGCAATCAGCCCCAGCATTTT.

This chain links TRBV29-1 with TRBJ2-5; the D is unclear. CDR3 length: 13 residues. V was clipped by 0 bases and J by 1 base, with 6 bases between them. Germline V gives CDR1 SQVTM, CDR2 ANQGSEA. This chain's CDR3 is CSVEDPFQETQYF. In DNA, the CDR3 is TGCAGCGTTGAAGATCCATTCCAAGAGACCCAGTACTTC.

This rearrangement joins TRBV18 to TRBJ2-3; D ambiguous. The CDR3 contains 11 residues. Germline-derived CDR1 and CDR2 are KGHSH and LQKENI. The V end lost 4 bases, the J end lost 1 base, and 0 bases lay between the germline ends. The CDR3 reads CASSRTDTQYF. The CDR3 nucleotides read TGTGCCAGCTCACGCACAGATACGCAGTATTTT.

The rearrangement joins TRBV9 to TRBJ1-2; D is unresolved. The CDR3 spans 15 residues. Germline CDR1 and CDR2: SGDLS and YYNGEE. Deletions cut 5 bases from V and 6 bases from J, with 20 bases between. The CDR3 protein is CASSSGWAARDGYTF. The CDR3 DNA reads TGTGCCAGCAGTTCGGGATGGGCAGCAAGAGATGGCTACACCTTC. The entire variable domain, with the rest obtained from reference TRBV9 and TRBJ1-2, is as follows: DSGVTQTPKHLITATGQRVTLRCSPRSGDLSVYWYQQSLDQGLQFLIQYYNGEERAKGNILERFSAQQFPDLHSELNLSSLELGDSALYFCASSSGWAARDGYTFGSGTRLTVV.

The V and J genes are TRBV5-1 and TRBJ1-2; perhaps TRBD1 as D (5 bases). This CDR3 region has 14 residues. Deletions cut 4 bases from V and 4 bases from J, with 14 bases between. Germline CDR1 is SGHRS and CDR2 is YFSETQ. CDR3 nucleotide sequence: TGCGCCAGCAGCCGGGACGGACCAGCCTATGGCTACACCTTC. Residues: CASSRDGPAYGYTF.

This chain connects TRBV2 to TRBJ1-2, with D unresolved. CDR1 SNHLY and CDR2 FYNNEI come from the germline V gene. Deletions cut 5 bases from V and 8 bases from J, with 15 bases between. CDR3 size: 13 residues. CDR3 region: CASSRNGWEGYTF. The CDR3 region has the DNA TGTGCCAGCAGTCGAAATGGGTGGGAAGGCTACACCTTC.

The V and J genes are TRBV7-6 and TRBJ2-1, with D tentatively TRBD2 (6 bases). Germline values: CDR1 SGHVS, CDR2 FNYEAQ. The CDR3 totals 16 residues. Trimming took 5 bases from V and 1 from J, leaving 15 bases between them. The CDR3 is CASSRDPGGSYNEQFF. The CDR3 region has the DNA TGTGCCAGCAGCCGGGACCCCGGGGGATCCTACAATGAGCAGTTCTTC.

This clone was detected only once. The V and J genes are TRBV29-1 and TRBJ2-1; D not certain. V gave up 6 bases and J gave up 9 bases, with 15 bases separating them. The germline V gene has CDR1 SQVTM and CDR2 ANQGSEA. This CDR3 contains 12 residues. CDR3 in DNA: TGCAGCGTAGCCGACACTGTCGGTGAGCAGTTCTTC. Its translation is CSVADTVGEQFF.